This TCR beta chain comes out of a study of blood T cell repertoires in COVID-19. Whole-study context: The United States, Italy and Spain were the sources of the acute and convalescent COVID-19 samples. The analysed material was cDNA or gDNA that came from T cells, B-cell-depleted T cells, or PBMCs.

Original analysis: Counts of nucleated cells, estimated from reference gene primer amplification, were obtained. Here immunoSEQ multiplex PCR was the method, and the copy in TCRdb shows in-frame clones only, minus some. The V and J calls and clone size are taken from that table; D and trimming were inferred from the DNA. The top ten hold roughly 6.2% of the sample, which has roughly 120,000 clones, approximately 80% seen once. The CDR3 is 12 amino acids. V was trimmed by 9 bases and J by 3 bases, leaving 8 bases between them. Per the germline V gene, CDR1 is LNHDA and CDR2 is SQIVND (reference sequence).

The chain couples TRBV19 to TRBJ2-2; D is unresolved. Sequenced input: peripheral blood. This clonotype was obtained from a man aged 70 or older with acute or convalescent COVID-19. The CDR3 DNA follows: TGTGCCAGCAGGAACTACACCGGGGAGCTGTTTTTT. Residues: CASRNYTGELFF.